The 20 T cell receptor beta chains below were found in one sample sequenced in a study of T cells in Graves' hyperthyroidism and ophthalmopathy. Amplification yielded TCR beta CDR3 regions, with RNA transcripts as the source. First-round RT-PCR with HTBI primers amplified the TCR CDR3 region. Each CDR3 protein is one row after TCRdb ran MiXCR on the multiplex PCR reads. Among more than 300,000 distinct CDR3 sequences listed, 15% to 20% were seen once. Sequenced sample: blood. The receptors shown here come from a man aged 18 to 29 with Graves' ophthalmopathy.

This clonotype was counted a few times. This chain connects TRBV28 to TRBJ2-5; tentative D call: TRBD2 (6 bases). This CDR3 has 16 amino acids. Trimming took off 5 bases at V and 2 bases at J, with 18 bases between the two ends. Germline V gene data show CDR1 as MDHEN and CDR2 as SYDVKM. The CDR3 DNA is TGTGCCAGCAGTACCCTATATAGCGGCCCTCAAGAGACCCAGTACTTC. The encoded protein is CASSTLYSGPQETQYF.

In this sample, this clonotype turned up many times. This chain links TRBV12-3 or TRBV12-4 with TRBJ2-7, with no clear D. The V gene lost 1 base and the J gene lost 7 bases, with 8 bases spanning the gap. The CDR3 loop spans 12 amino acids. CDR3 bases: TGTGCCAGCAGTTTAGTAAATGGAGAGCAGTACTTC. Translated, it gives CASSLVNGEQYF.

The rearrangement uses TRBV2 and TRBJ2-2; 9 bases match TRBD1. J lost 4 bases, V lost 11 bases, and 14 bases had no gene match. This CDR3 has 16 amino acids. Germline CDR1 reads SNHLY; CDR2 reads FYNNEI. The CDR3: CAASTRDRVTTGELFF. CDR3 nucleotides: TGTGCCGCCAGTACCCGGGACAGGGTGACCACCGGGGAGCTGTTTTTT.

The chain links TRBV9 to TRBJ2-2; 9 bases fit TRBD2. The CDR3 runs 15 residues. Germline V CDR1 and CDR2: SGDLS, YYNGEE. The junction had 2 bases not matched to a gene; V was cut back by 3 bases and J by 2 bases. The CDR3 protein is CASSGGGANTGELFF. The DNA of the CDR3 is TGTGCCAGCAGCGGCGGGGGGGCAAACACCGGGGAGCTGTTTTTT.

This sequence joins TRBV5-1 and TRBJ2-2, with 8 bases identical to TRBD1. V dropped 0 bases and J dropped 6; count of bases not matched to a gene: 7. This CDR3 comprises 16 residues. Looked up from germline, CDR1 is SGHRS and CDR2 is YFSETQ. The CDR3 DNA follows: TGCGCCAGCAGCTTGGCGGGACAGGTCTTCTCCGGGGAGCTGTTTTTT. Its translation: CASSLAGQVFSGELFF.

The chain has TRBV10-3 and TRBJ2-7; 9 bases map to TRBD2. The CDR3 loop spans 13 amino acids. The V gene's germline CDR1 is ENHRY and CDR2 SYGVKD. The V gene end was trimmed by 10 bases and the J gene end by 6 bases; junction bases not matched to a gene: 10. The CDR3, as DNA: TGTGCCACGGCGGGGGGGATGACCTCCGAGCAGTACTTC. Translating it yields CATAGGMTSEQYF.

This clonotype was observed a handful of times. The chain recombines TRBV5-4 with TRBJ1-2; D remains unclear. V lost 4 bases, J lost 4 bases, and 17 bases lay in between. There are 15 residues in the CDR3. From germline, CDR1 is SGHNT and CDR2 YYREEE (reference sequence). This CDR3 is CASSPSGLLSYGYTF. The CDR3 DNA reads as TGTGCCAGCAGCCCCAGTGGGCTGCTAAGCTATGGCTACACCTTC.

This clonotype was counted between two and nine times. This chain joins TRBV5-8 and TRBJ2-2; D is unresolved. V was shortened by 0 bases and J by 7 bases, with 10 bases between the two germline ends. CDR1 SGHTS and CDR2 YDEGEE come from the germline V gene. The CDR3 contains 14 residues. The chain's CDR3 is CASSLALASGELFF. Here the CDR3 DNA reads TGTGCCAGCAGCTTGGCCCTGGCGAGCGGGGAGCTGTTTTTT.

This clonotype has at least ten counts. The rearrangement joins TRBV5-1 to TRBJ2-1, with 12 nucleotides matching TRBD2. V lost 0 bases, J lost 0 bases, and 4 bases stayed unmatched. The CDR3 spans 18 residues. The V gene's germline CDR1 is SGHRS and CDR2 YFSETQ. The CDR3 here is CASSLGLAGVRSYNEQFF. The CDR3 nucleotides are TGCGCCAGCAGCTTGGGACTAGCGGGGGTCCGCTCCTACAATGAGCAGTTCTTC.

CDR3 nucleotide sequence: TGTGCCAGCAGTGGATTGACAGGGGCTGCCGGGGAGCTGTTTTTT. As protein: CASSGLTGAAGELFF. This sequence joins TRBV25-1 and TRBJ2-2; 8 positions agree with TRBD1. In germline, CDR1 is MGHDK, CDR2 SYGVNS. With 4 bases clipped from V and 6 bases from J, the junction kept 7 bases outside the gene matches. CDR3 length equals 15 residues.

In this sample, this clonotype turned up a few times. The chain employs TRBV6-1 and TRBJ2-1, with 9 bases aligning to TRBD2. Germline loops: CDR1 MNHNS, CDR2 SASEGT. J lost 0 bases, V lost 6 bases, and 6 bases had no gene match. The CDR3 runs 16 residues. CDR3: CASRVSGGLSYNEQFF. CDR3 DNA: TGTGCCAGCAGAGTTAGCGGGGGCCTCTCCTACAATGAGCAGTTCTTC.

This clonotype was counted ten times or more. CDR3 DNA: TGTGCCATCAGTGAGTTGCTGGGACAGGTGGGCGGCACTGAAGCTTTCTTT. Translating it yields CAISELLGQVGGTEAFF. The gene calls are TRBV10-3 and TRBJ1-1; 8 nucleotides match TRBD1. After removal of 1 base from V and 4 bases from J, the junction contained 11 bases not matched to a gene. The CDR3 contains 17 residues. Germline CDR1 and CDR2: ENHRY and SYGVKD.

This clonotype was seen a few times. V usage is TRBV4-2 and J usage is TRBJ2-5; 7 positions match TRBD2. The germline V gene has CDR1 LGHNA and CDR2 YNFKEQ. The V segment lost 4 bases and the J segment 3 bases; nucleotides outside the gene matches: 5. This CDR3 spans 14 amino acids. CDR3 DNA: TGTGCCAGCAGCCGCTCTAGCGGAGAAGAGACCCAGTACTTC. It is translated as CASSRSSGEETQYF.

The CDR3 sequence: CASSSRGDYRRGYTF. In nucleotides, the CDR3 is TGTGCCAGCAGCTCAAGAGGGGACTATCGGCGTGGCTACACCTTC. V usage is TRBV5-4 and J usage is TRBJ1-2; tentatively, D is TRBD1 (5 bases). The V end was cut by 3 bases, the J end by 7 bases, with 19 bases between. The CDR3 is 15 amino acids. Germline V gives CDR1 SGHNT, CDR2 YYREEE (reference sequence). Drawing the rest from reference TRBV5-4 and TRBJ1-2, the complete variable domain is ETGVTQSPTHLIKTRGQQVTLRCSSQSGHNTVSWYQQALGQGPQFIFQYYREEENGRGNFPPRFSGLQFPNYSSELNVNALELDDSALYLCASSSRGDYRRGYTFGSGTRLTVV.

This clonotype was counted ten times or more. The rearrangement joins TRBV3-1 to TRBJ1-2, with TRBD1 matching over 9 bases. CDR3 length equals 13 residues. V lost 3 bases and J lost 12; bases outside the gene matches: 8. Germline V gene data show CDR1 as LGHDT and CDR2 as YNNKEL (reference sequence). The CDR3 nucleotides read TGTGCCAGCAGCCAGGGGACAGGGAATGTACACACCTTC. It yields the protein CASSQGTGNVHTF.

The V gene is TRBV6-1, the J gene TRBJ2-3; D not certain. Per germline, CDR1 MNHNS and CDR2 SASEGT. The CDR3 spans 13 residues. Trimming took off 8 bases at V and 0 bases at J, with 9 bases between the two ends. CDR3 in amino acids: CASHTESTDTQYF. In DNA, the CDR3 is TGTGCCAGCCACACGGAGAGCACAGATACGCAGTATTTT.

This clonotype has a count of ten or more. The chain combines TRBV9 with TRBJ2-3; 8 positions agree with TRBD1. This CDR3 comprises 15 residues. CDR1 is SGDLS, CDR2 YYNGEE, per germline. V was clipped by 4 bases and J by 0 bases; unmatched bases: 4. The CDR3 loop is CASSSRDRSTDTQYF. Written as DNA, the CDR3 is TGTGCCAGCAGCTCCCGGGACAGGAGCACAGATACGCAGTATTTT.

This clonotype has more than one count but fewer than ten. J is TRBJ2-2 and V is TRBV5-4; 8 bases align to TRBD2. The germline CDR1 and CDR2 sequences are SGHNT and YYREEE (reference sequence). The CDR3 covers 17 residues. V was clipped by 0 bases and J by 5 bases; unmatched bases: 9. The chain's CDR3 is CASSLVPYTSGTGELFF. Here the CDR3 DNA reads TGTGCCAGCAGCTTGGTACCTTATACTAGCGGAACCGGGGAGCTGTTTTTT.

This clonotype was counted ten times or more. The V and J genes are TRBV3-1 and TRBJ2-3; tentatively, D is TRBD1 or TRBD2 (6 bases each). V was clipped by 0 bases and J by 6 bases, with 22 bases between them. Per germline, CDR1 LGHDT and CDR2 YNNKEL (reference sequence). The CDR3 is made up of 18 amino acids. CDR3 DNA: TGTGCCAGCAGCCAAGATCTCTGGGGGGCCCGGCAAATGGATACGCAGTATTTT. Amino acids: CASSQDLWGARQMDTQYF.

This clonotype was seen at least ten times. The gene calls are TRBV20-1 and TRBJ1-1; D perhaps matches TRBD1 (6 bases). Germline lookup yields CDR1 DFQATT and CDR2 SNEGSKA (reference sequence). This CDR3 is 15 amino acids long. Between the trimmed V and J ends, which lost 2 bases and 4 bases, there was a span of 17 bases. CDR3 loop: CSARSLDRSATEAFF. CDR3 bases: TGCAGTGCTAGATCTCTAGACAGGTCGGCCACTGAAGCTTTCTTT.